This T cell receptor beta chain was retrieved from a study of CD8+ T cells in alopecia areata. Overall study results and limits: Mice gave a clearer picture of TCR sharing than patients did, possibly for HLA-related reasons. Scalp specimens additionally yield sequences from normal skin's resident alphabeta T cells. An increase in clonality over normal scalp was evident in lesional scalp, especially alopecia totalis/universalis.

Extraction and reverse transcription of RNA yielded cDNA as the sequencing template. Using immunoSEQ multiplex PCR, the repertoire was profiled, and TCRdb retains in-frame clones only, with some absent. Of approximately 100,000 clones in the sample, 55% were seen once. Separation by sorting yielded CD4+ and CD8+ T cells from PBMCs. As to this clone: Its antigen remains unidentified.

The CDR3 is 18 residues long. V shed 0 bases, J shed 10 bases, and the junction held 15 bases outside the gene matches. CDR1 is MGHRA and CDR2 is YSYEKL in the germline V gene. The chain combines TRBV4-1 with TRBJ2-1; TRBD2 agrees at 10 bases. This sequence originates from a human donor in good health. The specimen was CD4+ T cells sorted from blood. In DNA, the CDR3 is TGCGCCAGCAGCCAAGATACCGGTAGACTAGCGGGTCTTTCGGAGCAGTTCTTC. Protein sequence: CASSQDTGRLAGLSEQFF.